The 15 T cell receptor beta chains reported below all come from one sample, sequenced in a study of T cell responses to AZD1222 COVID-19 vaccine. TCRdb's table, derived via immunoSEQ multiplex PCR, lists solely in-frame clones and lacks some. The sample lists 95,000 to 110,000 clones; about 87% were seen once. The material sequenced was peripheral blood, taken on day 0 of AZD1222 vaccination. These receptors originate from an adult in good health.

The J gene is TRBJ2-7, the V gene TRBV6-1; no firm D call. V lost 2 bases to trimming and J lost 6 bases, with 5 bases between them. The V gene's germline CDR1 is MNHNS and CDR2 SASEGT. This CDR3 is 11 amino acids long. CDR3 residues: CASSEYGEQYF. The CDR3 DNA follows: TGTGCCAGCAGTGAATACGGCGAGCAGTACTTC.

The V and J genes are TRBV6-5 and TRBJ1-1; D not certain. This CDR3 is built from 14 residues. Germline V CDR1 and CDR2: MNHEY, SVGAGI. V lost 6 bases and J 0 bases, leaving 11 bases between the germline ends. The CDR3: CASSAGVMNTEAFF. CDR3 nucleotides: TGTGCCAGCAGCGCGGGAGTGATGAACACTGAAGCTTTCTTT.

This clone was observed a handful of times. V gene TRBV7-2 combines with J gene TRBJ2-5, with TRBD1 identical over 10 bases. Trimming cost V 3 bases and J 3 bases; bases outside gene matches: 7. The germline V gene encodes CDR1 SGHTA and CDR2 FQGNSA. The CDR3 contains 16 residues. CDR3 sequence: CASSFPGQGLKETQYF. The CDR3 bases are TGTGCCAGCAGCTTCCCGGGACAGGGGTTAAAAGAGACCCAGTACTTC.

The CDR3 nucleotides read TGTGCCAGCAGCTTGAACGACAGGGCCCAGGTTGGCTACACCTTC. Protein: CASSLNDRAQVGYTF. The rearrangement links TRBV5-4 to TRBJ1-2; the match to TRBD1 covers 7 bases. V dropped 1 base and J dropped 7; count of bases not matched to a gene: 10. This CDR3 comprises 15 residues. Germline values: CDR1 SGHNT, CDR2 YYREEE (reference sequence).

The J gene is TRBJ2-3, the V gene TRBV3-1 (or the pseudogene TRBV3-2); D is undetermined. The CDR3 is made up of 14 amino acids. The germline CDR1 and CDR2 sequences are LGHDT and YNNKEL (reference sequence). Between the trimmed V and J ends, which lost 4 bases and 5 bases, there was a span of 13 bases. CDR3 sequence: CASSPALVQDTQYF. The CDR3 DNA reads TGTGCCAGCAGCCCCGCCCTAGTTCAAGATACGCAGTATTTT.

This chain's CDR3 is CASSLGLAGEQYF. Written as DNA, the CDR3 is TGTGCCAGCAGCCTCGGACTAGCGGGAGAGCAGTACTTC. The chain recombines TRBV12-3 or TRBV12-4 with TRBJ2-7; TRBD2 matches 12 bases. The length of the CDR3 is 13 residues. V lost 6 bases and J lost 7; bases outside the gene matches: 4.

The V and J genes are TRBV28 and TRBJ2-7, with 7 bases fitting TRBD1. Germline CDR1 reads MDHEN; CDR2 reads SYDVKM. The CDR3 is 13 amino acids. The CDR3 sequence: CASRTGAFNEQYF. Here the CDR3 DNA reads TGTGCTAGCCGAACAGGGGCTTTTAACGAGCAGTACTTC.

This clone was picked up one time. The chain carries TRBV28 and TRBJ1-6, with D unresolved. The V and J ends lost 4 bases and 1 base respectively, with 5 bases between them. CDR3 length: 14 residues. Germline V CDR1 and CDR2: MDHEN, SYDVKM. This CDR3 reads CASSSRSYNSPLHF. As DNA, the CDR3 is TGTGCCAGCAGTTCGAGGTCCTATAATTCACCCCTCCACTTT.

The V and J genes are TRBV18 and TRBJ1-1; D remains ambiguous. This CDR3 has 15 residues. Germline assignment: CDR1 KGHSH and CDR2 LQKENI. The V end was cut by 3 bases, the J end by 1 base, with 12 bases between. The CDR3 reads CASSPTGMGNTEAFF. In DNA form, the CDR3 reads TGTGCCAGCTCACCGACGGGCATGGGGAACACTGAAGCTTTCTTT.

The chain employs TRBV2 and TRBJ2-7; possible D gene TRBD1, 6 bases. This CDR3 spans 15 amino acids. The germline gives CDR1 SNHLY, CDR2 FYNNEI. The V end lost 0 bases, the J end lost 2 bases, and 11 bases lay between the germline ends. The CDR3 DNA reads as TGTGCCAGCAGTGAAGCGCTTCAGGGGCCCTACGAGCAGTACTTC. Protein sequence: CASSEALQGPYEQYF.

This chain connects TRBV3-1 (or the pseudogene TRBV3-2) to TRBJ1-2; a weak D match, TRBD1 (5 bases). The CDR3 has 19 amino acids. The V end was cut by 0 bases, the J end by 1 base, with 21 bases between. Per the germline V gene, CDR1 is LGHDT and CDR2 is YNNKEL (reference sequence). For the CDR3, the DNA is TGTGCCAGCAGCCAAGATGTTGTCCAGGGTCCCCTGAGTAACTATGGCTACACCTTC. Amino acids: CASSQDVVQGPLSNYGYTF.

The chain carries TRBV2 and TRBJ1-5; unclear D gene. The germline CDR1 and CDR2 sequences are SNHLY and FYNNEI. CDR3 size: 15 residues. V lost 6 bases and J 0 bases, leaving 12 bases between the germline ends. DNA for the CDR3: TGTGCCAGCAGGGAACTGCCCAATAGCAATCAGCCCCAGCATTTT. Translating it yields CASRELPNSNQPQHF.

The V gene is TRBV6-4, the J gene TRBJ2-1; 8 nucleotides line up with TRBD2. CDR1 and CDR2 (germline): MRHNA, SNTAGT. Losses at the gene ends were 3 bases for V and 6 bases for J; bases not matched to a gene: 7. The CDR3 is 15 residues long. Here the CDR3 DNA reads TGTGCCAGCAGTGAGTCGGCAGCGGGGGTCAATGAGCAGTTCTTC. Translated: CASSESAAGVNEQFF.

The chain combines TRBV11-2 with TRBJ2-7, with TRBD2 identical over 7 bases. V gave up 3 bases and J gave up 2 bases; unmatched junction bases: 1. Germline CDR1 reads SGHAT; CDR2 reads FQNNGV. CDR3 length equals 13 residues. The chain's CDR3 is CASSFGRTYEQYF. In nucleotides, the CDR3 is TGTGCCAGCAGCTTCGGGAGGACCTACGAGCAGTACTTC.

J is TRBJ2-6 and V is TRBV7-9; the D is unclear. CDR1 and CDR2 (germline): SEHNR, FQNEAQ (reference sequence). Trimming pared 6 bases from V and 0 bases from J, leaving 6 bases between. The CDR3 has 14 amino acids. The CDR3: CASSRPSGANVLTF. In DNA, the CDR3 is TGTGCCAGCAGTCGACCCTCTGGGGCCAACGTCCTGACTTTC.